A single sample gave rise to the 25 T cell receptor beta chains below, sequenced in a study of OX40 agonist ivuxolimab in advanced cancers. Repertoires were generated with immunoSEQ multiplex PCR, while TCRdb's copy carries only in-frame clones and drops some. The profile shows about 65,000 clones, roughly 84% of them singletons. This specimen was CD4+ or CD8+ T cells sorted from blood, taken in a trial of the OX40 agonist ivuxolimab. These receptors were obtained from an adult with an advanced solid tumor such as melanoma, head and neck, liver or kidney cancer.

A single count supports this clone. The chain carries TRBV5-4 and TRBJ1-2; 11 bases line up with TRBD1. This CDR3 contains 16 residues. Germline CDR1 SGHNT, CDR2 YYREEE (reference sequence). V gave up 4 bases and J gave up 1 base; unmatched junction bases: 6. CDR3 amino acids: CASSPGQGVGNYGYTF. CDR3 nucleotide sequence: TGTGCCAGCAGCCCGGGACAGGGGGTTGGTAACTATGGCTACACCTTC.

The chain has TRBV30 and TRBJ2-6, with 9 positions matching TRBD1. Per the germline V gene, CDR1 is GTSNPN and CDR2 is SVGIG (reference sequence). CDR3 length: 19 residues. J lost 0 bases, V lost 3 bases, and 12 bases had no gene match. The CDR3 is CAWSPKSGTGLSGANVLTF. CDR3 in DNA: TGTGCCTGGAGCCCGAAATCCGGGACAGGGCTCTCTGGGGCCAACGTCCTGACTTTC.

V is TRBV10-3 and J is TRBJ1-1, with D unclear. V lost 4 bases to trimming and J lost 2 bases, with 11 bases between them. This CDR3 is 14 amino acids long. Germline-derived CDR1 and CDR2 are ENHRY and SYGVKD. The CDR3 region has the DNA TGTGCCATCAGTGTGGACGCCGGAAACACTGAAGCTTTCTTT. It encodes CAISVDAGNTEAFF.

The chain recombines TRBV7-6 with TRBJ1-1; D unclear. V was clipped by 3 bases and J by 4 bases, with 3 bases between them. The CDR3 spans 11 residues. Germline V gene lookup returns CDR1 SGHVS and CDR2 FNYEAQ. As DNA, the CDR3 is TGTGCCAGCAGCTTCTCCACTGAAGCTTTCTTT. Protein sequence: CASSFSTEAFF.

Only a few counts were recorded for this clone. The chain employs TRBV6-5 and TRBJ1-5, with D unresolved. With 6 bases removed from V and 3 bases from J, the gap between germline ends came to 9 bases. There are 13 residues in the CDR3. The germline V gene encodes CDR1 MNHEY and CDR2 SVGAGI. The CDR3 DNA follows: TGTGCCAGCAGGCGGGGTCTCAATCAGCCCCAGCATTTT. Translating gives CASRRGLNQPQHF.

The genes are TRBV7-9 and TRBJ1-2; TRBD1 matches at 11 bases. The CDR3 has 15 amino acids. Trimming cost V 2 bases and J 8 bases; bases outside gene matches: 7. Germline V gene data show CDR1 as SEHNR and CDR2 as FQNEAQ (reference sequence). The CDR3 sequence: CASSLLGQGVEGYTF. CDR3 bases: TGTGCCAGCAGCTTATTGGGACAGGGGGTAGAAGGCTACACCTTC.

The chain uses TRBV11-3 and TRBJ2-3; the D gene is possibly TRBD2 (7 bases). CDR3 size: 15 residues. V lost 11 bases and J 2 bases, leaving 20 bases between the germline ends. CDR1 and CDR2 (germline): SGHNT, YENEEA. This CDR3 reads CAGCGRGGTTDTQYF. Here the CDR3 DNA reads TGTGCCGGGTGTGGTAGGGGGGGGACCACAGATACGCAGTATTTT.

V is TRBV18 and J is TRBJ2-1, with 10 positions matching TRBD1. The J segment lost 6 bases and the V segment lost 1 base, leaving 0 bases of the junction unmatched. Germline loops: CDR1 KGHSH, CDR2 LQKENI. The CDR3 spans 14 residues. The DNA of the CDR3 is TGTGCCAGCTCACCACGGGACAGGGGCAATGAGCAGTTCTTC. It specifies CASSPRDRGNEQFF.

This rearrangement joins TRBV5-1 to TRBJ2-7, with D perhaps matching TRBD1 or TRBD2 (5 bases each). CDR3 length: 15 amino acids. Germline V gene sequence: CDR1 SGHRS, CDR2 YFSETQ. V lost 0 bases, J lost 5 bases, and 15 bases lay in between. CDR3 amino acids: CASSLGPGLGNEQYF. CDR3 in DNA: TGCGCCAGCAGCTTGGGACCGGGGCTTGGTAACGAGCAGTACTTC.

This chain connects TRBV7-9 to TRBJ1-2; 7 nucleotides agree with TRBD1. The CDR3 totals 15 residues. The germline gives CDR1 SEHNR, CDR2 FQNEAQ (reference sequence). The V gene end was trimmed by 4 bases and the J gene end by 3 bases; junction bases not matched to a gene: 8. The CDR3 sequence is CASSSYRDRDYGYTF. Written as DNA, the CDR3 is TGTGCCAGCAGCTCGTACCGGGACAGAGACTATGGCTACACCTTC. Full variable domain (rest looked up from reference TRBV7-9 and TRBJ1-2): DTGVSQNPRHKITKRGQNVTFRCDPISEHNRLYWYRQTLGQGPEFLTYFQNEAQLEKSRLLSDRFSAERPKGSFSTLEIQRTEQGDSAMYLCASSSYRDRDYGYTFGSGTRLTVV.

The chain joins TRBV19 to TRBJ2-7; D perhaps matches TRBD1 (5 bases). This CDR3 is built from 13 residues. Germline V gene sequence: CDR1 LNHDA, CDR2 SQIVND (reference sequence). Trimming left V 5 bases short and J 6 bases short, with 14 bases between. The CDR3 DNA reads as TGTGCCAGTAGTTCCCAGGGTCCGGGCGAGCAGTACTTC. Translated: CASSSQGPGEQYF.

The gene calls are TRBV5-4 and TRBJ2-3; D gene unclear. This CDR3 contains 14 residues. The germline V gene encodes CDR1 SGHNT and CDR2 YYREEE (reference sequence). Trimming pared 2 bases from V and 2 bases from J, leaving 9 bases between. CDR3 in amino acids: CASSFGRNTDTQYF. The CDR3, as DNA: TGTGCCAGCAGCTTCGGCAGAAACACAGATACGCAGTATTTT.

CDR3 in amino acids: CASSLLASGEQYF. In DNA, the CDR3 is TGTGCCAGCAGTTTGCTGGCTTCGGGGGAGCAGTACTTC. The rearrangement joins TRBV6-5 to TRBJ2-7; possibly TRBD2 for D (5 bases). Germline V gives CDR1 MNHEY, CDR2 SVGAGI. The CDR3 totals 13 residues. The V gene lost 4 bases and the J gene lost 7 bases, with 14 bases spanning the gap.

The gene calls are TRBV6-5 and TRBJ1-3, with TRBD1 as a possible D gene (5 bases). Germline V lookup: CDR1 MNHEY, CDR2 SVGAGI. The CDR3 length is 14 residues. Trimming took off 2 bases at V and 5 bases at J, with 10 bases between the two ends. DNA of the CDR3: TGTGCCAGCAGTTACGGGGGATGGAGAAACACCATATATTTT. It encodes CASSYGGWRNTIYF.

This rearrangement joins TRBV13 to TRBJ1-1; possible D gene TRBD1, 6 bases. V shed 5 bases and J shed 0 bases, with 7 bases lying between them. Germline-derived CDR1 and CDR2 are PRHDT and FYEKMQ (reference sequence). The CDR3 is 13 residues long. Written as DNA, the CDR3 is TGTGCCAGCAGCAGGGGGGTGAACACTGAAGCTTTCTTT. This encodes CASSRGVNTEAFF.

The CDR3 DNA sequence: TGTGCCAGCAGTGAAGCGCGCGGGGGCTCCCGGACCTTAATTTACGAGCAGTACTTC. Its translation is CASSEARGGSRTLIYEQYF. The chain couples TRBV2 to TRBJ2-7; a weak D match, TRBD2 (7 bases). The V gene's germline CDR1 is SNHLY and CDR2 FYNNEI. The CDR3 length is 19 residues. The germline V and J ends were trimmed by 0 bases and 4 bases, with 25 bases remaining between them. Combining the CDR3 with reference TRBV2 and TRBJ2-7 gives the whole variable domain EPEVTQTPSHQVTQMGQEVILRCVPISNHLYFYWYRQILGQKVEFLVSFYNNEISEKSEIFDDQFSVERPDGSNFTLKIRSTKLEDSAMYFCASSEARGGSRTLIYEQYFGPGTRLTVT.

J is TRBJ2-7 and V is TRBV6-5, with a weak D call TRBD2 (5 bases). This CDR3 comprises 14 residues. The V gene's germline CDR1 is MNHEY and CDR2 SVGAGI. Trimming stripped 0 bases from V and 3 bases from J, with 9 bases between. CDR3 region: CASSYSSGVYEQYF. CDR3 sequence (DNA): TGTGCCAGCAGTTACTCTTCCGGGGTCTACGAGCAGTACTTC.

V and J are TRBV5-6 and TRBJ2-7; D is possibly TRBD1 (6 bases). The CDR3 is 14 amino acids. Per the germline V gene, CDR1 is SGHDT and CDR2 is YYEEEE. Trimming shortened V by 1 base and J by 3 bases, and 11 bases separated the two germline ends. The CDR3 nucleotides read TGTGCCAGCAGCTTGACCGGGACATACTACGAGCAGTACTTC. It is translated as CASSLTGTYYEQYF. Using reference TRBV5-6 and TRBJ2-7 for the parts outside the CDR3, the full variable domain is DAGVTQSPTHLIKTRGQQVTLRCSPKSGHDTVSWYQQALGQGPQFIFQYYEEEERQRGNFPDRFSGHQFPNYSSELNVNALLLGDSALYLCASSLTGTYYEQYFGPGTRLTVT.

The chain employs TRBV5-4 and TRBJ2-2; possible D gene TRBD2, 6 bases. The CDR3 runs 14 residues. Trimming left V 4 bases short and J 5 bases short, with 12 bases between. The germline gives CDR1 SGHNT, CDR2 YYREEE (reference sequence). The CDR3 sequence: CASSPAGKTGELFF. DNA for the CDR3: TGTGCCAGCAGCCCGGCGGGGAAGACCGGGGAGCTGTTTTTT. Drawing the rest from reference TRBV5-4 and TRBJ2-2, the complete variable domain is ETGVTQSPTHLIKTRGQQVTLRCSSQSGHNTVSWYQQALGQGPQFIFQYYREEENGRGNFPPRFSGLQFPNYSSELNVNALELDDSALYLCASSPAGKTGELFFGEGSRLTVL.

Regarding this clone: Distinct nucleotide sequences in the sample also encode this CDR3. The chain has TRBV9 and TRBJ1-2; D remains unclear. The CDR3 is made up of 11 amino acids. The V and J ends lost 1 base and 7 bases respectively, with 5 bases between them. Germline V gene data show CDR1 as SGDLS and CDR2 as YYNGEE. The CDR3: CASSVSSGYTF. As DNA, the CDR3 is TGTGCCAGCAGCGTATCGTCTGGCTACACCTTC.

The rearrangement links TRBV5-4 to TRBJ2-7, with TRBD1 matching 9 bases. Losses at the gene ends were 2 bases for V and 6 bases for J; bases not matched to a gene: 6. Germline CDR1 SGHNT, CDR2 YYREEE (reference sequence). The CDR3 is made up of 14 amino acids. CDR3 loop: CASSLPGQGTEQYF. The DNA of the CDR3 is TGTGCCAGCAGCTTACCGGGACAGGGTACCGAGCAGTACTTC.

V is TRBV6-4 and J is TRBJ1-3, with D uncertain. The CDR3 spans 18 residues. CDR1 MRHNA and CDR2 SNTAGT come from the germline V gene. V dropped 0 bases and J dropped 0 bases, with 15 bases sitting between them. The CDR3 loop is CASSDSKVNPNSGNTIYF. The CDR3 DNA sequence: TGTGCCAGCAGTGACTCTAAAGTAAACCCGAACTCTGGAAACACCATATATTTT.

The chain links TRBV7-8 to TRBJ1-5, with 10 bases fitting TRBD1. Germline V lookup: CDR1 SGHVS, CDR2 FQNEAQ. With 4 bases clipped from V and 7 bases from J, the junction kept 7 bases outside the gene matches. This CDR3 comprises 15 residues. CDR3: CASSSGTGASQPQHF. The CDR3 bases are TGTGCCAGCAGCTCCGGGACAGGGGCCTCCCAGCCCCAGCATTTT.

V is TRBV11-3 and J is TRBJ1-1; TRBD1 agrees at 7 bases. The CDR3 is 14 amino acids. Germline V lookup: CDR1 SGHNT, CDR2 YENEEA. The ends lost 1 base at V and 5 bases at J; junction bases unmatched: 4. In DNA, the CDR3 is TGTGCCAGCAGCTTAGGAGGGGGCGCGACTGAAGCTTTCTTT. This encodes CASSLGGGATEAFF.

The rearrangement uses TRBV5-1 and TRBJ2-2; D gene ambiguous. This CDR3 contains 15 residues. In germline, CDR1 is SGHRS, CDR2 YFSETQ. V was shortened by 1 base and J by 5 bases, with 12 bases between the two germline ends. In nucleotides, the CDR3 is TGCGCCAGCAGCTTGTCTCGCTTAGGTACCGGGGAGCTGTTTTTT. It yields the protein CASSLSRLGTGELFF.